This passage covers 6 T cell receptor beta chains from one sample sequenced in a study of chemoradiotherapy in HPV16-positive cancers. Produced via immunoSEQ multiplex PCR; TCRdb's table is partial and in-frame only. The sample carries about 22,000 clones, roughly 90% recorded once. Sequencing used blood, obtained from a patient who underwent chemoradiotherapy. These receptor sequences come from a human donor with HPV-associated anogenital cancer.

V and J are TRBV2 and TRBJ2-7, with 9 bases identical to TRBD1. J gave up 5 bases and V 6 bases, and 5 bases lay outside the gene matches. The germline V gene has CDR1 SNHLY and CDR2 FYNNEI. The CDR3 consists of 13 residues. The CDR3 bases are TGTGCCAGCAGACAGGGGGCGCCAAACGAGCAGTACGTC. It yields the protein CASRQGAPNEQYV.

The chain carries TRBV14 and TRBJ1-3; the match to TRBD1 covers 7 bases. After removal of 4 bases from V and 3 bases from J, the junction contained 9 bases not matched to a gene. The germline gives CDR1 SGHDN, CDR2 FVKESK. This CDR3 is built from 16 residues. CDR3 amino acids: CASSRDPTGFGNTIYF. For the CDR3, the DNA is TGTGCCAGCAGCCGAGACCCGACAGGGTTTGGAAACACCATATATTTT.

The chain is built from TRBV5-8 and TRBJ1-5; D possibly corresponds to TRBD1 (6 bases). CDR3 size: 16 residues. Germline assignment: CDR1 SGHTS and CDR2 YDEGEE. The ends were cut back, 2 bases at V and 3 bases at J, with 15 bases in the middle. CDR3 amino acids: CASSLGYGGPNQPQHF. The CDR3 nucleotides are TGTGCCAGCAGCTTAGGGTACGGGGGCCCCAATCAGCCCCAGCATTTT.

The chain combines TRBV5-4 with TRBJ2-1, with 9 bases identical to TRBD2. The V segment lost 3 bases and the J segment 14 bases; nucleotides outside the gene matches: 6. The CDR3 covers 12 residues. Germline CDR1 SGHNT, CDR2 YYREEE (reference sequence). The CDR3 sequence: CASSWERGAEFF. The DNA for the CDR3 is TGTGCCAGCAGCTGGGAGCGGGGGGCCGAGTTCTTC.

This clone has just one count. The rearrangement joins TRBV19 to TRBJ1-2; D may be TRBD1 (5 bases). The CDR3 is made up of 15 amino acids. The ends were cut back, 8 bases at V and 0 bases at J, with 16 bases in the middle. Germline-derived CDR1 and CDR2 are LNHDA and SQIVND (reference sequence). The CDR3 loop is CASGAPGGSNYGYTF. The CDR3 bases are TGTGCCAGTGGAGCTCCGGGGGGTTCTAACTATGGCTACACCTTC.

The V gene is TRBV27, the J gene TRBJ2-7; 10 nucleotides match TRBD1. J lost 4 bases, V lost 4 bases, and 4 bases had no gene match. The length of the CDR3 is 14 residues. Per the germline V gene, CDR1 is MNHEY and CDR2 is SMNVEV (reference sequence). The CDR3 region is CASSSTGGGYEQYV. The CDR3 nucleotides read TGTGCCAGCAGTTCGACAGGGGGCGGTTACGAGCAGTACGTC.